The subject of this entry is one T cell receptor (beta chain). The source of the sample is a study of blood T cell repertoires in COVID-19. Study overall: Sources were T cells, B-cell-depleted T cells, or PBMCs; the material itself was cDNA or gDNA.

The table came from immunoSEQ multiplex PCR; TCRdb's copy has only in-frame clones and leaves some out. The sample has about 430,000 clones; about 88% are singletons. Assignments of participants to cohorts depended upon their own reported clinical history. Exposed participants encountered a COVID-19 case during the 2 weeks preceding study entry. This CDR3 is 15 amino acids long. V lost 6 bases, J lost 1 base, and 5 bases stayed unmatched. The V gene's germline CDR1 is SEHNR and CDR2 FQNEAQ (reference sequence). The rearrangement uses TRBV7-9 and TRBJ2-1; 8 nucleotides line up with TRBD2. The receptor was derived from a woman younger than 30 who had been exposed to COVID-19. The sample taken for sequencing was PBMCs or T cells enriched from blood (not recorded which). The CDR3 DNA reads as TGTGCCAGCAGTCGAGCGGGAGTATCCTACAATGAGCAGTTCTTC. Translated: CASSRAGVSYNEQFF.